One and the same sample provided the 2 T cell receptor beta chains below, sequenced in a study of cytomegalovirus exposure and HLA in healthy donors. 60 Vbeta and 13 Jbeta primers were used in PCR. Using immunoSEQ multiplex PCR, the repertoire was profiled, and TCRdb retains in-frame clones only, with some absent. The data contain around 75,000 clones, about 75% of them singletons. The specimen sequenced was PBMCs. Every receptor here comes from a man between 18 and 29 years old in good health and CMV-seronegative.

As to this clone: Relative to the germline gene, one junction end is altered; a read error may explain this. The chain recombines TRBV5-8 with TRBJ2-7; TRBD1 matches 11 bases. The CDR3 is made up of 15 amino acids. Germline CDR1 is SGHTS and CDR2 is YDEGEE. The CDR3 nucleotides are TGTGCCGGCAGCTTGGGCGGACAGGGGGCCAACGAGCAGTACTTC. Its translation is CAGSLGGQGANEQYF. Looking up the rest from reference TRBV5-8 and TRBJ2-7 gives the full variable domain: EAGVTQSPTHLIKTRGQQATLRCSPISGHTSVYWYQQALGLGLQFLLWYDEGEERNRGNFPPRFSGRQFPNYSSELNVNALELEDSALYLCAGSLGGQGANEQYFGPGTRLTVT.

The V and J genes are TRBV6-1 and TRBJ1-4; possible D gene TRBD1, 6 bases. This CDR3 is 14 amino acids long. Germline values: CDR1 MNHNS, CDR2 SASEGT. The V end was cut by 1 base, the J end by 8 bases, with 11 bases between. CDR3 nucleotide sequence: TGTGCCAGCAGTGAAGGGACAGCAAGCGAAAAACTGTTTTTT. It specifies CASSEGTASEKLFF.